What follows are 10 T cell receptor beta chains derived from one specimen sequenced in a study of T cell responses to AZD1222 COVID-19 vaccine. Sequenced by immunoSEQ multiplex PCR; TCRdb stores in-frame clones only, minus some. This sample has around 96,000 clones, with just over 90% found just once. The source was peripheral blood, collected 28 days after the second AZD1222 dose. All receptors come from an adult who received the AZD1222 COVID-19 vaccine.

This chain uses TRBV28 with TRBJ1-2; 9 bases match TRBD1. This CDR3 has 14 amino acids. Germline-derived CDR1 and CDR2 are MDHEN and SYDVKM. After removal of 7 bases from V and 6 bases from J, the junction contained 9 bases not matched to a gene. CDR3 coding DNA: TGTGCCAGCAACCCACAGGGGGCCTACAATGGCTACACCTTC. Translated: CASNPQGAYNGYTF.

This chain joins TRBV25-1 and TRBJ2-2; TRBD1 might be the D (5 bases). V lost 0 bases and J 3 bases, leaving 5 bases between the germline ends. In germline, CDR1 is MGHDK, CDR2 SYGVNS. The CDR3 is 14 residues long. CDR3 bases: TGTGCCAGCAGTGAATACAGGGACACCGGGGAGCTGTTTTTT. Translating it yields CASSEYRDTGELFF.

The CDR3 spells CASVRDRGSEDTQYF. CDR3 bases: TGCGCCAGCGTGAGGGACAGGGGGAGTGAAGATACGCAGTATTTT. The chain uses TRBV10-2 and TRBJ2-3, with TRBD1 identical over 11 bases. The CDR3 has 15 residues. V lost 8 bases to trimming and J lost 5 bases; unmatched junction nucleotides: 9. In germline, CDR1 is WSHSY, CDR2 SAAADI.

V and J are TRBV4-1 and TRBJ2-3; D unclear. CDR1 is MGHRA, CDR2 YSYEKL, per germline. Trimming cost V 0 bases and J 0 bases, with 4 bases left between them. The CDR3 sequence is 14 residues long. For the CDR3, the DNA is TGCGCCAGCAGCCAAGATCACAGCACAGATACGCAGTATTTT. Amino acid sequence: CASSQDHSTDTQYF.

J is TRBJ2-5 and V is TRBV14; D gene unclear. Germline lookup yields CDR1 SGHDN and CDR2 FVKESK. The CDR3 runs 11 residues. V was cut by 4 bases and J by 4 bases, with 4 bases left in between. CDR3 in DNA: TGTGCCAGCAGCCTATCAGAGACCCAGTACTTC. Translated, it gives CASSLSETQYF.

The chain combines TRBV11-2 with TRBJ2-1; D call uncertain. V was shortened by 1 base and J by 9 bases, with 10 bases between the two germline ends. Germline loops: CDR1 SGHAT, CDR2 FQNNGV. This CDR3 spans 13 amino acids. The CDR3 sequence is CASSLAEWGEQFF. The CDR3 DNA follows: TGTGCCAGCAGCTTAGCCGAGTGGGGTGAGCAGTTCTTC.

J is TRBJ1-1 and V is TRBV19; D perhaps matches TRBD1 (5 bases). This CDR3 has 16 residues. V was trimmed by 1 base and J by 0 bases, leaving 12 bases between them. From germline, CDR1 is LNHDA and CDR2 SQIVND (reference sequence). In nucleotides, the CDR3 is TGTGCCAGTAGTATAGTAAGAGGGGCTATGAACACTGAAGCTTTCTTT. This translates into CASSIVRGAMNTEAFF.

The CDR3 loop is CASSFNPGRMNTEAFF. CDR3 DNA sequence: TGTGCCAGCAGCTTTAATCCGGGACGGATGAACACTGAAGCTTTCTTT. The chain joins TRBV5-5 to TRBJ1-1; the D gene is possibly TRBD1 (5 bases). V lost 2 bases and J lost 0, with 14 bases in between. This CDR3 spans 16 amino acids. Germline lookup yields CDR1 SGHKS and CDR2 YYEKEE (reference sequence).

V and J are TRBV7-3 and TRBJ2-7, with D perhaps matching TRBD1 (6 bases). The CDR3 loop spans 15 amino acids. The germline V gene has CDR1 SGHTA and CDR2 FQGTGA. V was clipped by 3 bases and J by 2 bases, with 14 bases between them. The CDR3 loop is CASSLGTHSAYEQYF. The CDR3 bases are TGTGCCAGCAGCTTGGGGACACATTCCGCCTACGAGCAGTACTTC.

The chain combines TRBV6-5 with TRBJ2-7, with TRBD2 identical over 8 bases. With 6 bases clipped from V and 3 bases from J, the junction kept 10 bases outside the gene matches. Germline CDR1 MNHEY, CDR2 SVGAGI. The CDR3 consists of 15 residues. CDR3 loop: CASSHMAGLGYEQYF. CDR3 DNA: TGTGCCAGCAGCCACATGGCGGGACTAGGCTACGAGCAGTACTTC.